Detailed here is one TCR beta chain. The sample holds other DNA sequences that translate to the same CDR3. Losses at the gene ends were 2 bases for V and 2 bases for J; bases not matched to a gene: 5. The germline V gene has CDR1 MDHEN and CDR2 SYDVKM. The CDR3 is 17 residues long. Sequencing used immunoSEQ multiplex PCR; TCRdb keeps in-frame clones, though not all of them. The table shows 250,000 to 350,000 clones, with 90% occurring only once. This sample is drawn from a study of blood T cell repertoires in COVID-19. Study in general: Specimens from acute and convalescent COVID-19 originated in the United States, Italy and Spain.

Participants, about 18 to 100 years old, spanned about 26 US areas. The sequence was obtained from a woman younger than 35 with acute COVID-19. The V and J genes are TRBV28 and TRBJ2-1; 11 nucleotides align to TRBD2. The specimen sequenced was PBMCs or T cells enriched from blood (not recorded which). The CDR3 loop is CASSLGTSGSPYNEQFF. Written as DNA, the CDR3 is TGTGCCAGCAGTTTAGGCACTAGCGGGAGTCCCTACAATGAGCAGTTCTTC.